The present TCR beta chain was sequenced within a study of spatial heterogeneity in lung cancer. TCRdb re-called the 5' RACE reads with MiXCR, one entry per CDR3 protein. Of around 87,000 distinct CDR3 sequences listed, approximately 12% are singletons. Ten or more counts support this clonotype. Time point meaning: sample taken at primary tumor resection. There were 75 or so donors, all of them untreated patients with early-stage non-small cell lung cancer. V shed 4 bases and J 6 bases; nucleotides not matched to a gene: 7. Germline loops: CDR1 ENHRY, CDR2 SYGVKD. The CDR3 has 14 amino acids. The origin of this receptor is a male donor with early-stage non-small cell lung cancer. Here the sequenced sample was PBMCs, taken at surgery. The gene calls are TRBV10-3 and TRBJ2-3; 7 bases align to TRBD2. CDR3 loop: CAISGGTSDDTQYF. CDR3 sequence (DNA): TGTGCCATCAGTGGGGGCACTAGCGACGATACGCAGTATTTT.